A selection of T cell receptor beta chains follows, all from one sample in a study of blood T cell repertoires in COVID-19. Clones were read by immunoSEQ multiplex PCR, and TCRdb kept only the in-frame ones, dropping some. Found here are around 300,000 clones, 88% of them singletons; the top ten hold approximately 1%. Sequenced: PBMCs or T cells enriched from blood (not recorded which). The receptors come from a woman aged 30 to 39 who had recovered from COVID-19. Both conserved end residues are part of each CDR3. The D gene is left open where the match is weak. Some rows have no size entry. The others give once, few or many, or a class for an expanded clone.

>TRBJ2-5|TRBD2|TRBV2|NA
TGTGCCAGCAAGAAGAGGGAGGGCTGGGAGACCCAGTACTTC
CASKKREGWETQYF
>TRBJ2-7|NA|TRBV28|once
TGTGCCAGCATGCCGGTACGCTCCTACGAGCAGTACTTC
CASMPVRSYEQYF
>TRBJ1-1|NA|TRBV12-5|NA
TGTGCTAGTGGTTTGGTTGAGACTGAAGCTTTCTTT
CASGLVETEAFF
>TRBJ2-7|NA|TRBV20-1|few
TGCAGTGCTAGCTTATCCGGGAGCTCGTACTTC
CSASLSGSSYF
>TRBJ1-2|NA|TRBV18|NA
TGTGCCAGCTCGCTCTTAGGGGCGGAACCTAACTATGGCTACACCTTC
CASSLLGAEPNYGYTF
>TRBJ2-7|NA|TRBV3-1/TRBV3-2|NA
TGTGCCAGCAGCCATCTTCCCGCCTACGAGCAGTACTTC
CASSHLPAYEQYF
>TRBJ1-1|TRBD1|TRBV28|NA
TGTGCCAGCAGTTTTCCGGACAGGGTGCGAGCTTTCTTT
CASSFPDRVRAFF
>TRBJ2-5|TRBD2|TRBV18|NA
TGTGCCAGCTCACCAGGCGGGGGGGAGACCCAGTACTTC
CASSPGGGETQYF
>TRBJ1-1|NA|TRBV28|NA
TGTGCCAGCACCCTTTATTCCGCAAGTACATCCAACACTGAAGCTTTCTTT
CASTLYSASTSNTEAFF
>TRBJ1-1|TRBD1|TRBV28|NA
TGTGCCAGCAGTCCAACAGGGGGACGTGATGAAGCTTTCTTT
CASSPTGGRDEAFF
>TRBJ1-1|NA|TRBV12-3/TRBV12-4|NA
TGTGCCAGCAGAGCAGGTGGTGGCGAGGCTTTCTTT
CASRAGGGEAFF
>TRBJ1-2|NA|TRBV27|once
TGTGCCAGCAGTTTCTCAGCTAACTATGGCTACACCTTC
CASSFSANYGYTF
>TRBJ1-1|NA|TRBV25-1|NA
TGTGCCAGCAGTGAACCGAACAGGAACACTGAAGCTTTCTTT
CASSEPNRNTEAFF
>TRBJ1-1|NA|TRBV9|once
TGTGCCAGCAGCGTAGGGTTTGGGGCGGGGGGAAACACTGAAGCTTTCTTT
CASSVGFGAGGNTEAFF
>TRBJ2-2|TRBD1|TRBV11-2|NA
TGTGCCAGCAGCTCCGGGACAGGGTCCTTGACCGGGGAGCTGTTTTTT
CASSSGTGSLTGELFF
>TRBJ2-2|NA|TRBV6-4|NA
TGTGCCAGCAGTCGCACAGCCACATCCGAAACCGGGGAGCTGTTTTTT
CASSRTATSETGELFF
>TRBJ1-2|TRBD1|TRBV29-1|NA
TGCAGCGTGGGACAGGACTATGGCTACACCTTC
CSVGQDYGYTF
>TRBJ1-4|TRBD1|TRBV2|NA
TGTGCCAGCAGGGGTACAGGGGCCGGTGAAAAACTGTTTTTT
CASRGTGAGEKLFF
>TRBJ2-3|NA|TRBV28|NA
TGTGCCAGCAGTTTTGAGACAGGCCGGGACACAGATACGCAGTATTTT
CASSFETGRDTDTQYF
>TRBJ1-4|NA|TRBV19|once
TGTGCCAGTAGTCCAGGGGCAACTAATGAAAAACTGTTTTTT
CASSPGATNEKLFF
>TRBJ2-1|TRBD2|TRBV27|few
TGTGCCAGCAGTTCCGGGACTAACAGCCCCCACAATGAGCAGTTCTTC
CASSSGTNSPHNEQFF
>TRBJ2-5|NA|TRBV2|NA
TGTGCCAGCTCGGACGTGGGGGGAATAAAAGAGACCCAGTACTTC
CASSDVGGIKETQYF
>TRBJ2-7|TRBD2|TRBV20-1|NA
TGCAGTGCTAGTGTACTAGCGGGAGAGGTTGGATACGAGCAGTACTTC
CSASVLAGEVGYEQYF
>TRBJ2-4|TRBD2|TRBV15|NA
TGTGCCACCAGCAGAGCATCGGGAGAGGCGGGAGGGCCCCGAAACATTCAGTACTTC
CATSRASGEAGGPRNIQYF
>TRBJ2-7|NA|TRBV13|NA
TGTGCCAGCAGCCTAAGGCAGGGCAGTTCCTACGAGCAGTACTTC
CASSLRQGSSYEQYF
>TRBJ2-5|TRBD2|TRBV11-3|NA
TGTGCCAGCAGCGTACGGACTAGCCCAGAGACCCAGTACTTC
CASSVRTSPETQYF
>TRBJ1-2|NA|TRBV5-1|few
TGCGCCAGCAGCTTGGGCAGGGATGGCTACACCTTC
CASSLGRDGYTF
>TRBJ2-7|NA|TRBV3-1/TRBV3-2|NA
TGTGCCAGCAGCCAAGTTGTGGGAGGCCCCTACGAGCAGTACTTC
CASSQVVGGPYEQYF
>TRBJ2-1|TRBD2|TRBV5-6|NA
TGTGCCAGCAGCCCTGCGCCTAGCGGGAGTGAGCAGTTCTTC
CASSPAPSGSEQFF
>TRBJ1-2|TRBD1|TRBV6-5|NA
TGTGCCGCGGGGGAAGGGCAGGGGGCACGTGGCTACACCTTC
CAAGEGQGARGYTF
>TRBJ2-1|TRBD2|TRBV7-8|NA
TGTGCCAGCAGCTTCCCGGGAGGCCGACGGGATGAGCAGTTCTTC
CASSFPGGRRDEQFF
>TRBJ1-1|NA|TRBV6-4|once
TGTGCCAGCAGTGAAAACAGGGAACGCCGCGCTTTCTTT
CASSENRERRAFF
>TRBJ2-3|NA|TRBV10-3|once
TGTGCCATCAGTCCGGACTCCACAGATACGCAGTATTTT
CAISPDSTDTQYF
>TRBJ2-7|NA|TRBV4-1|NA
TGCGCCAGCAGCCAAGAGGTAGCGGACACCTACGAGCAGTACTTC
CASSQEVADTYEQYF
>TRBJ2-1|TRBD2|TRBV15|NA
TGTGCCACCAGCAAGCGGGGGGTTAACAATGAGCAGTTCTTC
CATSKRGVNNEQFF
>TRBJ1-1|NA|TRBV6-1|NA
TGTGCCAGCAGTGAAACTCTAATGGCTTTCTTT
CASSETLMAFF
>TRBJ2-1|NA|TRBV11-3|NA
TGTGCCAGCAGCTTAGATATGGGTCGGGACAATGAGCAGTTCTTC
CASSLDMGRDNEQFF
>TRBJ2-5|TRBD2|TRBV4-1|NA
TGCGCCAGCAGCCAAAAAGCGGGGGGCTTGGGGGAGACCCAGTACTTC
CASSQKAGGLGETQYF
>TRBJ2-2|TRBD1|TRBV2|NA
TGTGCCAGCAGTGGACAGGGGCGGGAGCTGTTTTTT
CASSGQGRELFF
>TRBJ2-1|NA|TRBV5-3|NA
TGTGCCAGAAGCTGTGGGAGTTACAATGAGCAGTTCTTC
CARSCGSYNEQFF